The sample holds a few counts of the clone carrying this TCR beta chain. Germline loops: CDR1 MNHNY, CDR2 SVGAGI (reference sequence). Trimming stripped 6 bases from V and 8 bases from J, with 13 bases between. There are 13 residues in the CDR3. Original methodology: Reference gene primer amplification gave estimated nucleated cell counts. Clones were sequenced by immunoSEQ multiplex PCR, and TCRdb holds only the in-frame ones, with some missing. The D gene and trimming were derived from the DNA, and the V and J assignments and clone size from that table. Of approximately 77,000 clones in the sample, approximately 76% are singletons; the top ten hold roughly 15%. These data are taken from a study of blood T cell repertoires in COVID-19. Study in general: Researchers got acute and convalescent COVID-19 samples from the United States, Italy and Spain. PBMCs, B-cell-depleted T cells, or T cells provided the cDNA or gDNA that made up the material.

This TCR was sampled from a man between 65 and 80 years old with active or convalescent COVID-19. The sample was peripheral blood. The genes are TRBV6-6 and TRBJ2-2; D is perhaps TRBD2 (7 bases). CDR3 sequence (DNA): TGTGCCAGCAGCCTTCGGGGGGCGGGGGAGCTGTTTTTT. This gives the protein CASSLRGAGELFF.